Each of the 22 T cell receptor beta chains below was sequenced from the same sample in a study of CD8 T cells in Susac syndrome. RNA was extracted with the RNeasy kit, and a quantity of roughly 0.5 to 1 ug was reverse transcribed using random hexamers. Each CDR3 protein gets one entry after TCRdb re-called the immunoSEQ multiplex PCR reads with MiXCR. The repertoire holds under 200,000 distinct CDR3 sequences, 90% to 97% seen once, with about 0.12% in the top ten. The sample taken for sequencing was CD4+ T cells from PBMCs. The source of these receptors is a human donor with Susac syndrome.

The chain uses TRBV29-1 and TRBJ2-7; a weak D match, TRBD1 (5 bases). The CDR3 runs 12 residues. Trimming pared 4 bases from V and 4 bases from J, leaving 11 bases between. The V gene's germline CDR1 is SQVTM and CDR2 ANQGSEA. The CDR3 DNA is TGCAGCGTTGGTCCAGGGCTTTACGAGCAGTACTTC. Protein: CSVGPGLYEQYF.

CDR3 amino acids: CASSGGDRGNSPLHF. The CDR3 DNA reads TGCGCCAGCAGCGGAGGGGACAGGGGGAATTCACCCCTCCACTTT. J is TRBJ1-6 and V is TRBV4-3; the match to TRBD1 covers 11 bases. Germline V gene sequence: CDR1 LGHNA, CDR2 YSLEER. V lost 5 bases and J lost 7; bases outside the gene matches: 4. There are 15 residues in the CDR3.

The J gene is TRBJ2-4, the V gene TRBV5-6; no firm D call. The CDR3 is 15 residues long. Trimming removed 4 bases at V and 0 bases at J, with 11 bases between. Per germline, CDR1 SGHDT and CDR2 YYEEEE. CDR3 DNA: TGTGCCAGCAGCCGTTCGGGCCTAGCCAAAAACATTCAGTACTTC. It translates to CASSRSGLAKNIQYF. Complete variable domain (other parts from reference TRBV5-6 and TRBJ2-4): DAGVTQSPTHLIKTRGQQVTLRCSPKSGHDTVSWYQQALGQGPQFIFQYYEEEERQRGNFPDRFSGHQFPNYSSELNVNALLLGDSALYLCASSRSGLAKNIQYFGAGTRLSVL.

The V and J genes are TRBV5-4 and TRBJ1-2; TRBD1 agrees at 7 bases. Unmatched junction bases numbered 8, after V lost 4 bases and J lost 5 bases. This CDR3 has 14 residues. Per the germline V gene, CDR1 is SGHNT and CDR2 is YYREEE (reference sequence). The CDR3 DNA reads as TGTGCCAGCAGCCCTGGACAGGAAACTTATGGCTACACCTTC. It encodes CASSPGQETYGYTF.

V gene TRBV9 combines with J gene TRBJ2-5; a weak D match, TRBD2 (5 bases). CDR1 and CDR2 from the germline V gene are SGDLS and YYNGEE. The CDR3 is 14 residues long. Between the trimmed V and J ends, which lost 7 bases and 2 bases, there was a span of 15 bases. The CDR3 here is CASGRTPEQETQYF. Written as DNA, the CDR3 is TGTGCCAGCGGAAGGACTCCAGAACAAGAGACCCAGTACTTC.

This clonotype was observed once. V is TRBV3-1 and J is TRBJ2-1; D is possibly TRBD1 (5 bases). V was trimmed by 0 bases and J by 9 bases, leaving 12 bases between them. Germline loops: CDR1 LGHDT, CDR2 YNNKEL (reference sequence). This CDR3 has 14 residues. As DNA, the CDR3 is TGTGCCAGCAGCCAAGAGCGGATTGGGGCTGAGCAGTTCTTC. Translating it yields CASSQERIGAEQFF.

The chain is built from TRBV5-6 and TRBJ1-4, with 7 bases that match TRBD1. The CDR3 has 15 residues. Germline loops: CDR1 SGHDT, CDR2 YYEEEE. Losses at the gene ends were 3 bases for V and 6 bases for J; bases not matched to a gene: 8. CDR3 residues: CASSSRQGVHEKLFF. For the CDR3, the DNA is TGTGCCAGCAGCTCCAGACAGGGAGTCCATGAAAAACTGTTTTTT.

The chain has TRBV5-1 and TRBJ2-5; TRBD2 aligns across 8 bases. V was clipped by 1 base and J by 1 base; unmatched bases: 3. The CDR3 extends over 15 amino acids. Germline V gene lookup returns CDR1 SGHRS and CDR2 YFSETQ. CDR3 loop: CASSLSSGPQETQYF. The CDR3 coding sequence is TGCGCCAGCAGCTTGTCTAGCGGGCCCCAAGAGACCCAGTACTTC.

The rearrangement joins TRBV7-2 to TRBJ2-3; 7 bases agree with TRBD1. The CDR3 totals 13 residues. The germline V gene has CDR1 SGHTA and CDR2 FQGNSA. Trimming cost V 4 bases and J 3 bases; bases outside gene matches: 1. The CDR3 coding sequence is TGTGCCAGCAGCTACAGGGGTACAGATACGCAGTATTTT. Amino acid sequence: CASSYRGTDTQYF.

The chain carries TRBV4-2 and TRBJ2-7, with D hard to call. The V end was cut by 0 bases, the J end by 9 bases, with 6 bases between. The germline CDR1 and CDR2 sequences are LGHNA and YNFKEQ. This CDR3 spans 11 amino acids. CDR3 in amino acids: CASSQETVQYF. The CDR3 DNA follows: TGTGCCAGCAGCCAAGAGACTGTGCAGTACTTC.

The chain is built from TRBV28 and TRBJ1-5, with D unresolved. The germline gives CDR1 MDHEN, CDR2 SYDVKM. V gave up 4 bases and J gave up 4 bases, with 8 bases separating them. This CDR3 has 13 amino acids. The CDR3 spells CASSSSLNQPQHF. In DNA, the CDR3 is TGTGCCAGCAGTTCCAGTTTAAATCAGCCCCAGCATTTT. The entire variable domain, with the rest obtained from reference TRBV28 and TRBJ1-5, is as follows: DVKVTQSSRYLVKRTGEKVFLECVQDMDHENMFWYRQDPGLGLRLIYFSYDVKMKEKGDIPEGYSVSREKKERFSLILESASTNQTSMYLCASSSSLNQPQHFGDGTRLSIL.

J is TRBJ2-5 and V is TRBV7-9; D is ambiguous. CDR3 length: 12 amino acids. Trimming stripped 7 bases from V and 3 bases from J, with 9 bases between. In germline, CDR1 is SEHNR, CDR2 FQNEAQ (reference sequence). The DNA for the CDR3 is TGTGCCAGCACACCCCTAAAAGAGACCCAGTACTTC. This translates into CASTPLKETQYF.

The rearrangement links TRBV5-6 to TRBJ1-2, with D hard to call. The CDR3 sequence is 14 residues long. Germline CDR1 is SGHDT and CDR2 is YYEEEE. With 1 base removed from V and 6 bases from J, the gap between germline ends came to 13 bases. For the CDR3, the DNA is TGTGCCAGCAGCTTGTGGGGTGCGGACCATGGCTACACCTTC. Its translation: CASSLWGADHGYTF.

The rearrangement joins TRBV11-2 to TRBJ2-3, with unresolved D. The CDR3 totals 12 residues. In germline, CDR1 is SGHAT, CDR2 FQNNGV. Trimming removed 0 bases at V and 4 bases at J, with 2 bases between. CDR3 sequence reads: CASSLDPDTQYF. As DNA, the CDR3 is TGTGCCAGCAGCTTAGACCCAGATACGCAGTATTTT.

V and J are TRBV2 and TRBJ2-1, with 8 bases lining up with TRBD1. Germline loops: CDR1 SNHLY, CDR2 FYNNEI. The V segment lost 8 bases and the J segment 6 bases; nucleotides outside the gene matches: 12. The CDR3 sequence is 15 residues long. The CDR3 region has the DNA TGTGCCAGCCGGAGGGACAGGAATAGGGCCAATGAGCAGTTCTTC. It yields the protein CASRRDRNRANEQFF. Full variable domain (rest looked up from reference TRBV2 and TRBJ2-1): EPEVTQTPSHQVTQMGQEVILRCVPISNHLYFYWYRQILGQKVEFLVSFYNNEISEKSEIFDDQFSVERPDGSNFTLKIRSTKLEDSAMYFCASRRDRNRANEQFFGPGTRLTVL.

The V and J genes are TRBV9 and TRBJ1-2, with 7 bases that match TRBD1. Germline V gene data show CDR1 as SGDLS and CDR2 as YYNGEE. The CDR3 totals 15 residues. V lost 4 bases and J lost 9; bases outside the gene matches: 15. The CDR3 loop reads CASSLSGQATLSYTF. DNA of the CDR3: TGTGCCAGCAGCCTCTCAGGACAGGCCACGCTGAGCTACACCTTC.

CDR3 bases: TGCAGTGCTACAAATCGGCGAAACACCGGGGAGCTGTTTTTT. Amino acids: CSATNRRNTGELFF. The rearrangement links TRBV20-1 to TRBJ2-2, with unresolved D. The CDR3 totals 14 residues. Trimming took off 4 bases at V and 2 bases at J, with 11 bases between the two ends. Germline CDR1 is DFQATT and CDR2 is SNEGSKA (reference sequence).

The gene calls are TRBV28 and TRBJ1-1, with a weak D call TRBD1 (6 bases). CDR1 is MDHEN and CDR2 is SYDVKM in the germline V gene. This CDR3 comprises 14 residues. The germline V and J ends were trimmed by 2 bases and 6 bases, with 13 bases remaining between them. The CDR3 spells CASSLGDRPAEAFF. CDR3 nucleotides: TGTGCCAGCAGTTTAGGAGACAGGCCCGCTGAAGCTTTCTTT.

V and J are TRBV19 and TRBJ2-7, with a weak D call TRBD1 (6 bases). V lost 6 bases and J 6 bases, leaving 15 bases between the germline ends. CDR1 is LNHDA, CDR2 SQIVND, per germline (reference sequence). The CDR3 consists of 13 residues. CDR3 protein: CASSFLQGGEQYF. The DNA for the CDR3 is TGTGCCAGTAGCTTTCTACAGGGTGGCGAGCAGTACTTC.

This chain links TRBV7-2 with TRBJ1-2; D gene unclear. This CDR3 is built from 13 residues. CDR1 SGHTA and CDR2 FQGNSA come from the germline V gene. V was trimmed by 5 bases and J by 6 bases, leaving 13 bases between them. The CDR3 spells CASSALRVDGYTF. The CDR3 nucleotides are TGTGCCAGCAGCGCGTTAAGGGTTGATGGCTACACCTTC.

The chain couples TRBV29-1 to TRBJ2-1; 14 bases are shared with TRBD2. Germline CDR1 SQVTM, CDR2 ANQGSEA. V lost 0 bases to trimming and J lost 6 bases; unmatched junction nucleotides: 4. CDR3 length: 16 residues. CDR3: CSVEERTSGGPNEQFF. The CDR3 region has the DNA TGCAGCGTTGAAGAGCGGACTAGCGGGGGGCCCAATGAGCAGTTCTTC.

This chain uses TRBV11-2 with TRBJ2-2, with no clear D. Trimming pared 1 base from V and 6 bases from J, leaving 6 bases between. Germline loops: CDR1 SGHAT, CDR2 FQNNGV. CDR3 size: 13 residues. CDR3 protein: CASSLVMSGELFF. In nucleotides, the CDR3 is TGTGCCAGCAGCTTAGTCATGTCCGGGGAGCTGTTTTTT.